The 9 T cell receptor beta chains presented below share a single source sample, sequenced in a study of T cell responses to AZD1222 COVID-19 vaccine. The table came from immunoSEQ multiplex PCR; TCRdb's copy has only in-frame clones and leaves some out. The table has fewer than 90,000 clones, just over 85% seen once; the top ten hold approximately 5.6%. The specimen was peripheral blood, collected 28 days after the second AZD1222 dose. Receptors were obtained from an adult who received the AZD1222 COVID-19 vaccine.

The chain has TRBV3-1 (or the pseudogene TRBV3-2) and TRBJ1-6, with 7 bases lining up with TRBD1. The ends lost 7 bases at V and 8 bases at J; junction bases unmatched: 8. CDR1 and CDR2 (germline): LGHDT, YNNKEL (reference sequence). This CDR3 is 14 amino acids long. CDR3 amino acids: CASTHQGGYSPLHF. The CDR3 DNA is TGTGCCAGCACCCACCAGGGGGGGTATTCACCCCTCCACTTT.

The chain combines TRBV6-1 with TRBJ1-2; D might be TRBD1 (6 bases). CDR1 and CDR2 (germline): MNHNS, SASEGT. The CDR3 has 14 residues. Trimming cost V 0 bases and J 4 bases, with 9 bases left between them. CDR3 DNA sequence: TGTGCCAGCAGTGAAGCGAGCAGGGGCTATGGCTACACCTTC. Amino acid sequence: CASSEASRGYGYTF.

The chain carries TRBV18 and TRBJ2-2; maybe TRBD1 (6 bases). This CDR3 has 15 amino acids. V was cut by 3 bases and J by 2 bases, with 10 bases left in between. Germline values: CDR1 KGHSH, CDR2 LQKENI. The CDR3 coding sequence is TGTGCCAGCTCACCTGACAGGACCAACACCGGGGAGCTGTTTTTT. Translating it yields CASSPDRTNTGELFF.

The rearrangement joins TRBV19 to TRBJ1-2; no reliable D call. The CDR3 length is 15 residues. Trimming removed 5 bases at V and 4 bases at J, with 17 bases between. The germline V gene encodes CDR1 LNHDA and CDR2 SQIVND (reference sequence). The DNA for the CDR3 is TGTGCCAGTAGTCCGCGCACTCCACTAGGCTATGGCTACACCTTC. It translates to CASSPRTPLGYGYTF.

The chain carries TRBV9 and TRBJ2-2; the D gene is possibly TRBD2 (5 bases). This CDR3 comprises 18 residues. V lost 0 bases and J 3 bases, leaving 18 bases between the germline ends. Germline V CDR1 and CDR2: SGDLS, YYNGEE. As DNA, the CDR3 is TGTGCCAGCAGCGTAGGTGTCGTCACTAGTGTATACACCGGGGAGCTGTTTTTT. It is translated as CASSVGVVTSVYTGELFF.

CDR3 in DNA: TGCGCCAGCAGACGGGAGGACTATGGCTACACCTTC. It specifies CASRREDYGYTF. The V gene is TRBV5-1, the J gene TRBJ1-2; D uncertain. V was clipped by 5 bases and J by 3 bases, with 8 bases between them. The CDR3 spans 12 residues. Germline CDR1 reads SGHRS; CDR2 reads YFSETQ.

This clone appeared once. The rearrangement links TRBV7-2 to TRBJ2-7; 8 nucleotides line up with TRBD1. CDR1 is SGHTA and CDR2 is FQGNSA in the germline V gene. Trimming removed 7 bases from V and 3 bases from J; junction bases left unmatched: 8. The CDR3 has 14 residues. The CDR3 loop is CASTQGQVLYEQYF. The DNA of the CDR3 is TGTGCCAGCACCCAGGGACAGGTTCTCTACGAGCAGTACTTC.

The gene calls are TRBV21-1 and TRBJ2-3; the tabulated D call, TRBD2, remains unverified against the DNA. TRBV21-1 is a listed pseudogene. CDR3 length: 19 residues. As DNA, the CDR3 is TGTGCCAGCAGCAGTATAAATAAAGGCGGGGACCTGCGCACAGATACGCAGTATTTT. Translated: CASSSINKGGDLRTDTQYF.

This chain joins TRBV28 and TRBJ2-7; the D call may be TRBD1 or TRBD2 (5 bases each). Germline CDR1 reads MDHEN; CDR2 reads SYDVKM. The CDR3 totals 18 residues. With 8 bases removed from V and 4 bases from J, the gap between germline ends came to 30 bases. CDR3 protein: CASLRVGWDGWVLYEQYF. CDR3 DNA sequence: TGTGCCAGCTTACGGGTGGGATGGGACGGATGGGTCCTTTACGAGCAGTACTTC.